This section outlines one T cell receptor (beta chain) sequence together with its context. The target of this receptor is not known. The record has no base qualities; no much larger clone is one base away. The library was produced with the immunoSEQ multiplex PCR assay. As for how the authors treated the data: A statistical classification framework was developed to diagnose cytomegalovirus status using the catalog of TCR beta chain sequences. Entries here come from immuneACCESS through TCRdb and include only in-frame sequences with V and J called. Some clones fail to appear in such tables; in the studies checked, an unresolved V gene covers under half of the shortfall, and the cause of the remainder is unknown. V and J calls and clone size are copied from that table; D and trimming were computed from the DNA. This sample gives about 120,000 clones in total; more than 85% of them show up just once. The leading ten clones occupy around 4.5% of the sample.

V is clipped by 5 bases and J by 1 base, and the sequence between their germline boundaries is 11 bases long. There are 14 amino acids in the CDR3, from cysteine to phenylalanine inclusive. Just CDR3 DNA is preserved here, 42 bases in frame from base 1. Based on the germline V gene (reference sequence), the CDR1 and CDR2 sequences are SEHNR and FQNEAQ. The donors were included in the validation cohort of roughly 130 subjects, a group kept apart from the roughly 680-subject first cohort. This sample is drawn from a study of cytomegalovirus exposure and HLA in healthy donors (dated by TCRdb to the late 2010s). A note on the overall study: According to a later analysis, the approximately 120 validation repertoires were produced on the same platform as the 666 repertoires of the first cohort. Besides the first cohort of 666 subjects, a separate validation cohort made up of roughly 120 different subjects was used. High-throughput TCR immunosequencing, statistical association of individual TCRs with disease status, and machine learning were combined to predict cytomegalovirus infection status. The study was designed to test whether signatures of past pathogen exposure could be identified by cataloging public T cell receptors.

Broad study findings and their caveats: It was suggested by the authors that the approach could potentially be generalized to other disease states and immunological phenotypes. The classifier was reported to diagnose cytomegalovirus status with high specificity and sensitivity in both the original cohort and the validation cohort. Most TCR sequences were seen in very few donors, while some public TCRs were found in many individuals. In the study, approximately 160 TCR beta chains were listed as associated with cytomegalovirus. All 120 or so repertoires were used to score co-occurrence in the validation cohort in a later analysis, because that analysis had no HLA typing for the cohort. In vitro tests confirmed that three of the cytomegalovirus-associated TCR beta chains recognize cytomegalovirus antigens. Of the cluster scores, 94% were above 0 in a later analysis, which found that TCRs clustered in the first cohort also tended to co-occur in the approximately 120 validation repertoires.

This TCR was sampled from a man between 18 and 35 years old in good health and CMV-seropositive. The rearrangement joined TRBV7-9 to TRBJ1-1; matching of 6 bases hints at TRBD1 as the D gene. Sequences were obtained from PBMCs. The CDR3 protein is CASSVQGRNTEAFF. The base sequence is TGTGCCAGCAGCGTACAGGGACGGAACACTGAAGCTTTCTTT.